This T cell receptor (beta chain) was captured by sequencing in a study of OX40 agonist ivuxolimab in advanced cancers. CDR1 and CDR2 from the germline V gene are SGHAT and FQNNGV. There are 16 residues in the CDR3. V trimming: 4 bases; J trimming: 4 bases; junction bases outside the gene matches: 9. Only in-frame clones appear in the TCRdb table, and some are missing; sequencing was by immunoSEQ multiplex PCR. Found here are roughly 15,000 clones, roughly 89% of them singletons; the top ten hold about 67%. The sequence was collected from an adult with an advanced solid tumor such as melanoma, head and neck, liver or kidney cancer. This chain connects TRBV11-2 to TRBJ1-1; 10 bases agree with TRBD1. The material sequenced was CD4+ or CD8+ T cells sorted from blood, taken in a trial of the OX40 agonist ivuxolimab. As DNA, the CDR3 is TGTGCCAGCAGCTACAGGACAGGGGGAGAGGGCACTGAAGCTTTCTTT. This codes for CASSYRTGGEGTEAFF.